The present T cell receptor (beta chain) was sequenced within a study of shared clonotypes between healthy human individuals. Study results and limitations: Naive subsets typically showed greater estimated richness than memory subsets. When compared with the clonotypes that were shared by all four sorted-subset donors, the non-shared clonotypes turned out to have lower generation probabilities.

Trimming cost V 5 bases and J 1 base, with 5 bases left between them. The germline V gene encodes CDR1 DFQATT and CDR2 SNEGSKA (reference sequence). The CDR3 loop spans 11 amino acids. This clone was seen a single time. The antigen is not known. Sequenced by immunoSEQ multiplex PCR; TCRdb stores in-frame clones only, minus some. The data show some 680,000 clones, about three quarters seen once. A split of CD4+ cells into CD45RA+ naive and CD45RA-negative memory subsets was performed. The origin of this receptor is a young woman in good health. The gene calls are TRBV20-1 and TRBJ1-1; D gene unclear. Input material: memory CD4+ T cells sorted from blood. Regarding subset: CD45RA-negative fraction. Written as DNA, the CDR3 is TGCAGTGCTGGTACGAACACTGAAGCTTTCTTT. Protein: CSAGTNTEAFF.